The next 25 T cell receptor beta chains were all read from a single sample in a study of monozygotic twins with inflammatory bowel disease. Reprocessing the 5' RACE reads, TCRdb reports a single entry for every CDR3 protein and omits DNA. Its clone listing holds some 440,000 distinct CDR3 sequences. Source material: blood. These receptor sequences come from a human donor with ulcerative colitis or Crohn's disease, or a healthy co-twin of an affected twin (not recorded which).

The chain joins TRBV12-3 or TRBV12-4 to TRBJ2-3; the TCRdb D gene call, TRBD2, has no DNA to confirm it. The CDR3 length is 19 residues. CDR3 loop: CASSIATSAIGLSTDTQYF.

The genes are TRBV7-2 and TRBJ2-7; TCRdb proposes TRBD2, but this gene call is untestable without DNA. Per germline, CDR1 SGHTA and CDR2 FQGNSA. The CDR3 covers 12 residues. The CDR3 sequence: CASSFGRGEQYF.

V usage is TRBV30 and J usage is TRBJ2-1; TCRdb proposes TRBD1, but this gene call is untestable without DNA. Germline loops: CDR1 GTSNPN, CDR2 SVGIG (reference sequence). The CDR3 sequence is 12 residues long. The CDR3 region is CAWSQGGGEQFF. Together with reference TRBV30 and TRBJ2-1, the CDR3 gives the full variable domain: SQTIHQWPATLVQPVGSPLSLECTVEGTSNPNLYWYRQAAGRGLQLLFYSVGIGQISSEVPQNLSASRPQDRQFILSSKKLLLSDSGFYLCAWSQGGGEQFFGPGTRLTVL.

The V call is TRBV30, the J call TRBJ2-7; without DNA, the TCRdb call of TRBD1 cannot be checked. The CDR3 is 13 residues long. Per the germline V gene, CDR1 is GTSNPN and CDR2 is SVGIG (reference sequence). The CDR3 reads CASAGTGTYEQYF.

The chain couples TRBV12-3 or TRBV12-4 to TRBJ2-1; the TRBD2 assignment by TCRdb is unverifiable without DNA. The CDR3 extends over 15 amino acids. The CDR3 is CASSSFSGGHNEQFF.

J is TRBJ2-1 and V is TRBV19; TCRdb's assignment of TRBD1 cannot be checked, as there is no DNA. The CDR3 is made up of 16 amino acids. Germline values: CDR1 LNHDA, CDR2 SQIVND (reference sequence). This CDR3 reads CASSILLGAVNNEQFF.

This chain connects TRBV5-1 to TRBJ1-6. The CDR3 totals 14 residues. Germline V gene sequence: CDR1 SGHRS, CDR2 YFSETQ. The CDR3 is CASSVQLDNSPLHF.

CDR3 region: CASSLGGPNSGNTIYF. This chain uses TRBV5-1 with TRBJ1-3; TCRdb outputs TRBD1, but without DNA this stays unchecked. Germline V lookup: CDR1 SGHRS, CDR2 YFSETQ. The CDR3 sequence is 16 residues long. The full variable domain, in which reference TRBV5-1 and TRBJ1-3 provide the parts outside the CDR3, is KAGVTQTPRYLIKTRGQQVTLSCSPISGHRSVSWYQQTPGQGLQFLFEYFSETQRNKGNFPGRFSGRQFSNSRSEMNVSTLELGDSALYLCASSLGGPNSGNTIYFGEGSWLTVV.

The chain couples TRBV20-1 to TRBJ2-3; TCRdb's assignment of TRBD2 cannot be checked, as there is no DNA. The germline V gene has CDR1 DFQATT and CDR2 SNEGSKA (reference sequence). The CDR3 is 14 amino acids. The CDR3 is CSASLAGVKDTQYF.

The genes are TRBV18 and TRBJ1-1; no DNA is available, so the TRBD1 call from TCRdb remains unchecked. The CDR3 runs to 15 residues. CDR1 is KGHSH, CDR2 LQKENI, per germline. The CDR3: CASSPSLQGIGEAFF.

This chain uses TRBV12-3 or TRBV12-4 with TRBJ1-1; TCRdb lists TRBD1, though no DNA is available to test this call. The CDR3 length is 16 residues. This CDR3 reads CATLPRVEPRPAEAFF.

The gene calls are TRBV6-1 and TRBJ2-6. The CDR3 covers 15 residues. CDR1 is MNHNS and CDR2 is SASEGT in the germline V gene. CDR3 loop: CASSPDRSGANVLTF.

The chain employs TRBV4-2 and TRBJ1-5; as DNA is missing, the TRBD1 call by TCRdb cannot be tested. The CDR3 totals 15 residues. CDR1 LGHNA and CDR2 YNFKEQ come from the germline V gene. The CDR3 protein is CASSQETGGFQPQHF.

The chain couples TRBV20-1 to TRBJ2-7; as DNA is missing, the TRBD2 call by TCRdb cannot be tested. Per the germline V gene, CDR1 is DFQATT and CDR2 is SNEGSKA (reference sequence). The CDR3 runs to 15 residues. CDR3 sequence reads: CSAPTSGGSSYEQYF.

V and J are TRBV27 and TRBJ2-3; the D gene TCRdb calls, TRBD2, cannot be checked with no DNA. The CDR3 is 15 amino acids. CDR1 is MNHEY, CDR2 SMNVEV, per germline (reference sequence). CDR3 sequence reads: CASRFLAGGLGTQYF.

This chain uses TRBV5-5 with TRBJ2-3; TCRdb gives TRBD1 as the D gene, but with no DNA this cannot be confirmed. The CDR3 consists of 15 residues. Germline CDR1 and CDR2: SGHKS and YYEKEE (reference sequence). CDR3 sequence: CASSSRGQVPDTQYF.

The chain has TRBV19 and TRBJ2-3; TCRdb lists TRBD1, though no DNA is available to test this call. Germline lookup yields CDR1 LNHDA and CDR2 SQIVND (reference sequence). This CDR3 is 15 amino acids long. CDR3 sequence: CASSNGHTTRDTQYF.

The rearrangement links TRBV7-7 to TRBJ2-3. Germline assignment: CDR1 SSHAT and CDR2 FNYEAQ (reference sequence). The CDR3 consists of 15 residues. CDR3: CASSRSGASTDTQYF.

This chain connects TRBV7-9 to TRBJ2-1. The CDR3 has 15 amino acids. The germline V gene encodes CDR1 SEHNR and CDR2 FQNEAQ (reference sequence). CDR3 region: CASSFQENQGNEQFF.

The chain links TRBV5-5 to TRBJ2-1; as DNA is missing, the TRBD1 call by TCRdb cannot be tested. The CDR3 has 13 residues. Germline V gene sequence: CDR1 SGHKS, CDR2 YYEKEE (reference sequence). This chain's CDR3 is CASRRDIYNEQFF.

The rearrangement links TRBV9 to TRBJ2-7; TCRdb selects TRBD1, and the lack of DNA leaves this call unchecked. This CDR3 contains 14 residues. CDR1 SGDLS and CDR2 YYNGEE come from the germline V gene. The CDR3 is CASSVGQGGYEQYF. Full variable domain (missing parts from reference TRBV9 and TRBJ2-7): DSGVTQTPKHLITATGQRVTLRCSPRSGDLSVYWYQQSLDQGLQFLIQYYNGEERAKGNILERFSAQQFPDLHSELNLSSLELGDSALYFCASSVGQGGYEQYFGPGTRLTVT.

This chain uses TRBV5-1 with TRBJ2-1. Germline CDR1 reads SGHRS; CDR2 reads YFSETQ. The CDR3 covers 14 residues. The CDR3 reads CASSVEGTYNEQFF. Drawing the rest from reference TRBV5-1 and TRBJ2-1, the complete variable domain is KAGVTQTPRYLIKTRGQQVTLSCSPISGHRSVSWYQQTPGQGLQFLFEYFSETQRNKGNFPGRFSGRQFSNSRSEMNVSTLELGDSALYLCASSVEGTYNEQFFGPGTRLTVL.

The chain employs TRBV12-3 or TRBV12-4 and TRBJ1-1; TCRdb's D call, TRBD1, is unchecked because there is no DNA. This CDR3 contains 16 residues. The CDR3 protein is CASSFQGSGSNTEAFF.

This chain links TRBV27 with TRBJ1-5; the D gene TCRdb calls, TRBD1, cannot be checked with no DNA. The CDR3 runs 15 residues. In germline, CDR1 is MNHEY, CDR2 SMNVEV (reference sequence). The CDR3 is CASSYGQGSNQPQHF.

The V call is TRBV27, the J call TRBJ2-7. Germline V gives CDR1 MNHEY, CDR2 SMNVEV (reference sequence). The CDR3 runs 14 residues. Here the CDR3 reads CASSLTWGLYEQYF.